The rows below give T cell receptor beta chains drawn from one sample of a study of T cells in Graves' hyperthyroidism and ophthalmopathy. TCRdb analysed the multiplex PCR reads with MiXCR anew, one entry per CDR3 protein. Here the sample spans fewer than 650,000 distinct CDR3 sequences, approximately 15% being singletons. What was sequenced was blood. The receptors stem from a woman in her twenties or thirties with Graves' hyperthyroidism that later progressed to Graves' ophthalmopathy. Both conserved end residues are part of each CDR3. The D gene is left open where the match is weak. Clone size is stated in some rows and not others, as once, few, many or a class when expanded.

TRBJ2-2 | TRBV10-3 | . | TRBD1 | TGTGCCATCAGTCCCGGGACAGGGGGCATCAGGGAGCTGTTTTTT | CAISPGTGGIRELFF
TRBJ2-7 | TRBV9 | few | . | TGTGCCAGCAGCGTGACAGACAGTGGTCCTCTCCATGAGCAGTACTTC | CASSVTDSGPLHEQYF
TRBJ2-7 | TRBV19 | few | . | TGTGCCAGTAGTATAGATCGATGGCGGACCCCCTACGAGCAGTACTTC | CASSIDRWRTPYEQYF
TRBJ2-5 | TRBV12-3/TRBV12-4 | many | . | TGTGCCAGCACACCCAGCGGATCAGGCCAAGAGACCCAGTACTTC | CASTPSGSGQETQYF
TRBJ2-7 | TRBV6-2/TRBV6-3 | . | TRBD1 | TGTGCCAGCAGTACTCCCTTCGCCGGGACAGGGGGCTACGAGCAGTACTTC | CASSTPFAGTGGYEQYF
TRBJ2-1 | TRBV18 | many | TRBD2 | TGTGCCAGCTCACCGGATCCTAGCGGCTACAATGAGCAGTTCTTC | CASSPDPSGYNEQFF
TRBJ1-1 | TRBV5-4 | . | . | TGTGCCAGCAGCTTCGTTTCCAACACTGAAGCTTTCTTT | CASSFVSNTEAFF
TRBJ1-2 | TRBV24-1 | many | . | TGTGCCACCAGTGATTTAGGGCAGAACTATGGCTACACCTTC | CATSDLGQNYGYTF
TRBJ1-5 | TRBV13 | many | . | TGTGCCAGCAGCTTAGGCCTCCGTATAGGCAATCAGCCCCAGCATTTT | CASSLGLRIGNQPQHF
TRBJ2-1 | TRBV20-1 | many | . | TGCAGTGCGAGTTTCCGGGGGGCAGGGGATGAGCAGTTCTTC | CSASFRGAGDEQFF
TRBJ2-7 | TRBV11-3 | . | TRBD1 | TGTGCCAGCAGCTTAGATGGCGGGACAGGGACCTACGAGCAGTACTTC | CASSLDGGTGTYEQYF
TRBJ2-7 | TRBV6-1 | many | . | TGTGCCAGCAGTCCCCGGGGTCGCTTCCACGAGCAGTACTTC | CASSPRGRFHEQYF
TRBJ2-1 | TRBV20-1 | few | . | TGCAGTGCTCGCTTGGGTCAGAGCTCCTACAATGAGCAGTTCTTC | CSARLGQSSYNEQFF
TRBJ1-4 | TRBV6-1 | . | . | TGTGCCAGCCGGAAGGACAGCGGGGAAAAACTGTTTTTT | CASRKDSGEKLFF
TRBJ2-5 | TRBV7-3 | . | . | TGTGCCAGCCCCCCCCCGGAGACCCAGTACTTC | CASPPPETQYF
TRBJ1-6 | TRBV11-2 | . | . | TGTGCCAGCAGCTTGACAGCCTGGAAATCCTATAATTCACCCCTCCACTTT | CASSLTAWKSYNSPLHF
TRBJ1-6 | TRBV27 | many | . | TGTGCCAGCGGGGTCGGACGGAGAAATTCACCCCTCCACTTT | CASGVGRRNSPLHF
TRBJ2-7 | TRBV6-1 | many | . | TGTGCCAGCAGTTCCCCAGGGGTCTACGAGCAGTACTTC | CASSSPGVYEQYF
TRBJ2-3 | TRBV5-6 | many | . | TGTGCCAGCAGCTTGGGCCCCTCTAGCACAGATACGCAGTATTTT | CASSLGPSSTDTQYF
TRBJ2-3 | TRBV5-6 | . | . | TGTGCCAGCAGCCCGTCGTTTCCAGATACGCAGTATTTT | CASSPSFPDTQYF
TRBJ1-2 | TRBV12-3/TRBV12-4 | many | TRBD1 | TGTGCCAGCAGTCAAGGACAGGGGCTCGGGGGCTACACCTTC | CASSQGQGLGGYTF
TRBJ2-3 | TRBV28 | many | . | TGTGCCAGCAGCCCCCCGTCATTGAACACAGATACGCAGTATTTT | CASSPPSLNTDTQYF
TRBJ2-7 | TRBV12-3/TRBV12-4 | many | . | TGTGCCAGCAGTTTAGGCAGTCTCGGCGGTTGGGAGGAGCAGTACTTC | CASSLGSLGGWEEQYF
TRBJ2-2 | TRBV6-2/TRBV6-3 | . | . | TGTGCCAGCTCTAGCGTCGGGGTGGGACCCTATACCGGGGAGCTGTTTTTT | CASSSVGVGPYTGELFF
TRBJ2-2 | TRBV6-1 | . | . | TGTGCCAGCGGAGCTTGGACCGCCGCTGGGGAGCTGTTTTTT | CASGAWTAAGELFF
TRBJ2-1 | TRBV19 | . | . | TGTGCCAGTAGTATAGCTGGGACGGGACTTTTTAATGAGCAGTTCTTC | CASSIAGTGLFNEQFF